The text below deals with one T cell receptor (beta chain). There is no known antigen for this receptor. No clone much larger than this one lies a single base away; base qualities are absent. The library came from the immunoSEQ multiplex PCR assay. For the multiplex PCR, a mixture combining 60 forward primers for TCR Vbeta segments and 13 reverse primers for TCR Jbeta segments was used. A multiplex PCR assay on genomic DNA amplified the CDR3 region of rearranged TCR beta genes. The amplified TCR beta libraries were sequenced on the Illumina HiSeq System as 87-base-pair reads. In the authors' own workflow: In a later analysis, 77 million or so unique TCR beta chains were counted across the 500 to 850 repertoires, and approximately 9.9 million of these chains were shared by at least two donors. Raw reads were error-corrected and collapsed into unique sequences with a nearest-neighbor algorithm that merged closely related sequences to remove PCR and sequencing errors. V, D and J gene segments were assigned by aligning CDR3 sequences to IMGT reference sequences. For a sequence to be retained, at least a six-nucleotide match to both a V gene segment and a J gene segment was required. A rearrangement was called productive if the CDR3 had no stop codons and remained in frame with V and J, and every other rearrangement was called non-productive. Following IMGT convention, CDR3 was defined as the stretch from the second conserved V-encoded cysteine up to the conserved J-encoded phenylalanine. The earlier analysis of about 640 of the donors excluded any sequence lacking an unambiguous match to a single V gene segment. An earlier analysis of 550 to 650 of the donors classified V segments as functional when productive rearrangements were above 56.7% and as segregating when the standard deviation between donors was above 5%. A statistical classification framework was built for diagnosing cytomegalovirus status from the catalog of TCR beta chain sequences. V and J gene assignment, in a later analysis, came from comparing TCR nucleotide sequences with IMGT/GENE-DB human TR gene sequences. The TCRdist pipeline was used in a later analysis to assign CDR3 sequences and most-parsimonious VDJ recombination scenarios. In a later analysis, every TCR beta chain was defined by the combination of its CDR3 amino acid sequence and its V-gene family, and reads without a unique V-gene family were dropped. In a later analysis, nearly 600 highly shared, low-generation-probability nucleotide sequences were removed to address suspected cross-contamination and a sequencing artifact. In a later analysis, a clonal expansion index for each public chain was calculated from normalized within-repertoire ranks of inferred template counts. In a later analysis, generation probabilities were computed with a VDJ recombination model fitted to out-of-frame rearrangements, and the resulting probabilities were checked against IGoR. A later analysis scored TCR-TCR, TCR-HLA and TCR-CMV co-occurrence with hypergeometric tests, applying a repertoire-size bias correction to TCR pairs. False discovery rates were estimated in a later analysis by permuting HLA or CMV assignments 20 times. In a later analysis, co-occurring TCRs were grouped with DBSCAN, and TCRdist sequence similarity was added when clustering was performed within HLA-allele-positive subsets. For co-occurrence clustering, repertoires with fewer than 30,000 or more than 120,000 public chains were excluded, along with a handful of repertoires with anomalous nucleotide sharing. TCRdb's version of the immuneACCESS table is confined to in-frame rearrangements and falls short of the full clone set. An unresolved V gene accounts for under half of the shortfall where checked; the remainder is of unknown origin. D and trimming come from the DNA, and the V and J calls and clone size come from that table. The sample table lists over 100,000 clones, more than 60% of them with a count of one. The ten biggest clones cover less than 9% of the sample.

This sample is part of a study of cytomegalovirus exposure and HLA in healthy donors (dated by TCRdb to 2016 to 2017). As for the study more broadly: An earlier analysis of roughly 610 of the donors reported 276 Gb of sequence data and 95 million to 140 million unique TCR beta sequences obtained from roughly 180 million T cells. Donor age, sex, ethnicity and CMV serostatus were compiled together with the repertoire data. Roughly 5 DR-DQ haplotypes were handled as single units for association and clustering, since linkage in the cohort was strong. To decide whether each TCR beta V gene segment behaved as functional or pseudogenic, an earlier analysis of some 600 of the donors relied on high-throughput TCR beta sequencing. A later analysis re-analyzed previously published TCR beta repertoires from hundreds of donors and added high-resolution HLA genotyping to study TCR occurrence patterns. Genome-wide SNP genotypes for about 65% of the roughly 700 donors were used in a later genetic analysis, which treated that subset as a discovery cohort. HLA typing covered class I and class II loci at four-digit resolution. About 280 gigabases of sequencing data and tens of millions of unique TCR sequences made up an early release that covered under 750 HLA-typed donors. Every repertoire in the discovery cohort had been generated on one and the same sequencing platform. In the later analysis, no new phenotypic data were used to find candidate immune exposures; instead, reliance was placed on TCR beta sequences and their occurrence across donors. Of the 398 genotyped donors, approximately 82% fell in the genetic ancestry cluster associated with self-reported Caucasian donors. The study used immunosequencing to profile the T cell repertoires of several hundred subjects and linked those repertoires to cytomegalovirus serostatus. Along with the approximately 600-subject first cohort, a separate validation cohort of over a hundred different subjects was used. The number of typed donors differed by locus: about 629-630 for A, B, C, DRB1 and DQB1; approximately 540 for DQA1; around 580 for DPA1; and roughly 490 for DPB1. On average, around 240,000 unique TCR beta nucleotide sequences were sequenced per donor among 398 genotyped donors of the cohort, with roughly a sixth of those sequences being non-productive. The study was designed to test whether signatures of past pathogen exposure could be identified by cataloging public T cell receptors. To predict cytomegalovirus infection status, the study combined high-throughput TCR immunosequencing, statistical association of individual TCRs with disease status, and machine learning. What the research found in general, with its limitations: A later genetic analysis associated a missense DCLRE1C variant with V-gene and J-gene trimming of TCR beta chains, and an independent cohort replicated the association. A further reported finding was that TCR beta sequences accurately predicted the HLA-A and HLA-B alleles for most subjects in the first cohort. Only TCR beta chains were sequenced in this cohort, and the absence of alpha or paired-chain data limited detectable features. The authors suggested that the approach could potentially be extended to other disease states and immunological phenotypes. Because some donors lacked HLA typing at each locus, the association tests relied only on the typed subset. In a later analysis, HLA-associated TCR beta chains were found to be more clonally expanded and to have lower generation probabilities than equally common non-associated chains. In a later analysis, the rate of TCR association differed among HLA loci, with DRB1 alleles having the most associated TCRs and HLA-C alleles having the fewest. In vitro tests confirmed that three of the cytomegalovirus-associated TCR beta chains recognize cytomegalovirus antigens. Linkage disequilibrium might explain the correlated functional status among segregating V segments, but an unknown experimental factor could not be ruled out. When HLA alleles, especially DR and DQ, strongly co-occurred, TCR associations were difficult to assign to individual alleles. A total of 150 or so TCR beta chains were listed by the study as associated with cytomegalovirus. A cluster of highly shared sequence variants was judged likely to be a technical artifact of the sequencing pipeline. Compared with the roughly 670-donor mean, donors in an Asian-associated ancestry cluster had fewer N-insertions in productive TCRs, according to a later genetic analysis. In an earlier analysis of approximately 600 of the donors, most TCR beta V segments were observed in productive rearrangements about 90% or about 30% of the time, broadly matching IMGT annotations. Because counts were too low, 15 to 20 rarely observed V segments, including chromosome 9 orphons, were excluded from the earlier analysis of some 590 of the donors. Presence/absence analyses assumed roughly uniform sequencing depth across donors, an assumption that may not hold. In a later analysis, more than 15,000 TCR beta sequences were associated with specific HLA alleles at a false discovery rate of 0.05. The 87-base-pair reads could not distinguish some IMGT-functional V segments, including TRBV6-2 and TRBV6-3, so those segments were excluded. In a later analysis, most CMV-associated TCR beta chains were found to appear HLA-restricted, with HLA associations seemingly driven largely by CMV exposure. Most TCR sequences were observed very rarely across donors, whereas some public TCRs were present in many individuals. The only immune exposure information available for the cohort was CMV serostatus. The classifier was reported to diagnose cytomegalovirus status with high specificity and sensitivity in both the original cohort and the validation cohort. In a later analysis, several top co-occurrence clusters were reported to appear linked to parvovirus B19, influenza, CMV and Epstein-Barr virus.

CDR1 and CDR2 are read off the germline V gene as MNHEY and SVGAGI. From the cysteine up to the phenylalanine, the CDR3 has a length of 14 residues. Here the CDR3 DNA is all that survives: 42 bases in frame from base 1. Trimming costs V 8 bases and J 4 bases, and their ends lie 15 bases apart. The cohort comprised more than 550 healthy bone marrow donors. All cohort members were sampled while nominally healthy, although unrecorded immune exposures were likely present. The donor tested CMV seropositive and was one of the 289 seropositive cohort members. A peripheral blood sample was collected from each donor, and TCR beta sequencing was performed on peripheral blood mononuclear cells. The Qiagen DNeasy Blood Extraction Kit was used to extract genomic DNA from the blood cell samples.

The sample was PBMCs. The sequence was collected from a woman in her forties in good health and CMV-seropositive. This receptor chain uses TRBV6-5 and TRBJ2-1; matching of 5 bases hints at TRBD2 as the D gene. The encoded CDR3 is CASGSPGSYNEQFF. The nucleotides read TGTGCCAGCGGATCTCCGGGATCATACAATGAGCAGTTCTTC.